These 15 T cell receptor beta chains came from one sample sequenced in a study of shared clonotypes between healthy human individuals. Clones were read by immunoSEQ multiplex PCR, and TCRdb kept only the in-frame ones, dropping some. The sample has about 2.4 million clones, approximately 93% seen once. Sequencing input: naive CD4+ T cells from PBMCs. Subset meaning: CD45RA+ positively selected. The receptors were sampled from a man younger than 30 in good health. Some clones in this sample may be carry-over from other donors' samples.

V is TRBV19 and J is TRBJ2-1; D may match TRBD1 or TRBD2 (7 bases each). The V end lost 3 bases, the J end lost 8 bases, and 17 bases lay between the germline ends. The CDR3 is 15 amino acids. The germline CDR1 and CDR2 sequences are LNHDA and SQIVND (reference sequence). CDR3 bases: TGTGCCAGTAGTATGCCCCCAGGGGGGGGATATGAGCAGTTCTTC. Translated: CASSMPPGGGYEQFF.

The CDR3 sequence: CASSVRVRSDEQYF. CDR3 bases: TGTGCCAGCAGCGTGCGGGTGAGGTCAGACGAGCAGTACTTC. This rearrangement joins TRBV7-8 to TRBJ2-7, with D tentatively TRBD2 (5 bases). Trimming cost V 5 bases and J 5 bases, with 16 bases left between them. The CDR3 is 14 residues long. The germline V gene encodes CDR1 SGHVS and CDR2 FQNEAQ.

In this sample, this clone turned up once. The rearrangement links TRBV7-9 to TRBJ2-5; maybe TRBD1 (6 bases). From germline, CDR1 is SEHNR and CDR2 FQNEAQ (reference sequence). Trimming cost V 5 bases and J 5 bases, with 12 bases left between them. The CDR3 loop spans 13 amino acids. CDR3 DNA sequence: TGTGCCAGCAGCCCACAGGGTCTGGAGACCCAGTACTTC. This encodes CASSPQGLETQYF.

CDR3 amino acids: CSVVTAGNTIYF. The CDR3 nucleotides are TGCAGCGTTGTGACAGCTGGAAACACCATATATTTT. The V call is TRBV29-1, the J call TRBJ1-3, with D maybe TRBD1 (5 bases). Germline V gene lookup returns CDR1 SQVTM and CDR2 ANQGSEA. The CDR3 is 12 amino acids. Trimming removed 4 bases at V and 2 bases at J, with 6 bases between.

The chain has TRBV7-9 and TRBJ2-7, with TRBD1 matching over 10 bases. The CDR3 runs to 14 residues. Germline CDR1 reads SEHNR; CDR2 reads FQNEAQ (reference sequence). Trimming took 4 bases from V and 4 from J; bases not matched to a gene: 4. CDR3 protein: CASSSRDRGYEQYF. The CDR3 bases are TGTGCCAGCAGCTCACGGGACAGGGGATACGAGCAGTACTTC.

Only one count was recorded for this clone. The J gene is TRBJ2-3, the V gene TRBV30; no reliable D call. The CDR3 covers 12 residues. Trimming took off 5 bases at V and 2 bases at J, with 8 bases between the two ends. CDR1 GTSNPN and CDR2 SVGIG come from the germline V gene (reference sequence). In DNA form, the CDR3 reads TGTGCCTGGGGAAGGACCACAGATACGCAGTATTTT. Its protein product is CAWGRTTDTQYF.

This sequence joins TRBV5-1 and TRBJ1-2, with D perhaps TRBD1 (5 bases). Trimming took 0 bases from V and 8 from J, leaving 23 bases between them. The CDR3 loop spans 17 amino acids. Per the germline V gene, CDR1 is SGHRS and CDR2 is YFSETQ. The CDR3 sequence: CASSLDRPAGPARGYTF. As DNA, the CDR3 is TGCGCCAGCAGCTTGGACCGTCCGGCGGGACCCGCCCGCGGCTACACCTTC.

The rearrangement links TRBV6-1 to TRBJ2-3; TRBD2 is a possible D gene (5 bases). Germline V gene data show CDR1 as MNHNS and CDR2 as SASEGT. The CDR3 extends over 15 amino acids. Between the trimmed V and J ends, which lost 0 bases and 8 bases, there was a span of 15 bases. In DNA, the CDR3 is TGTGCCAGCAGTGAAGCGCGAGGGCGAGTAGGTACGCAGTATTTT. Amino acid sequence: CASSEARGRVGTQYF.

Concerning this clone itself: The sample contains more than one DNA sequence encoding this CDR3. The chain is built from TRBV28 and TRBJ2-5, with D possibly being TRBD1 or TRBD2 (6 bases each). The CDR3 has 14 amino acids. Germline V gene lookup returns CDR1 MDHEN and CDR2 SYDVKM. V lost 2 bases, J lost 4 bases, and 11 bases lay in between. The CDR3 DNA reads as TGTGCCAGCAGTTTAAGGGGGGATGGAGAGACCCAGTACTTC. Protein: CASSLRGDGETQYF.

The J gene is TRBJ2-5, the V gene TRBV10-3; 8 nucleotides agree with TRBD2. The CDR3 is 17 amino acids. Germline trimming cut 3 bases from V and 5 bases from J; bases unmatched to any gene: 14. The germline V gene has CDR1 ENHRY and CDR2 SYGVKD. CDR3 DNA: TGTGCCATCAGTGAATCTACGGGGGGGCAGGTTGATGAGACCCAGTACTTC. This encodes CAISESTGGQVDETQYF.

This clone showed up just once. The chain links TRBV19 to TRBJ1-2, with 8 bases that match TRBD1. The CDR3 totals 14 residues. CDR1 and CDR2 from the germline V gene are LNHDA and SQIVND (reference sequence). V lost 5 bases and J lost 4; bases outside the gene matches: 6. The CDR3 spells CASSYGQGVYGYTF. The CDR3 region has the DNA TGTGCCAGTAGTTACGGACAGGGTGTCTATGGCTACACCTTC. The full variable domain, completed using reference TRBV19 and TRBJ1-2, is DGGITQSPKYLFRKEGQNVTLSCEQNLNHDAMYWYRQDPGQGLRLIYYSQIVNDFQKGDIAEGYSVSREKKESFPLTVTSAQKNPTAFYLCASSYGQGVYGYTFGSGTRLTVV.

The J gene is TRBJ2-5, the V gene TRBV5-1; D possibly matches TRBD1 or TRBD2 (7 bases each). Germline V lookup: CDR1 SGHRS, CDR2 YFSETQ. V shed 4 bases and J shed 3 bases, with 19 bases lying between them. This CDR3 is 16 amino acids long. CDR3 loop: CASSRSTGEGKETQYF. The CDR3 DNA sequence: TGCGCCAGCAGCAGATCTACAGGGGAGGGGAAAGAGACCCAGTACTTC.

Points on this clone: The sample contains more than one DNA sequence encoding this CDR3. The chain joins TRBV18 to TRBJ1-5, with 7 bases matching TRBD1. The germline V gene has CDR1 KGHSH and CDR2 LQKENI. The ends lost 4 bases at V and 4 bases at J; junction bases unmatched: 7. CDR3 size: 15 residues. The chain's CDR3 is CASSRDRVGNQPQHF. CDR3 DNA: TGTGCCAGCTCACGAGACAGGGTCGGTAATCAGCCCCAGCATTTT.

The chain combines TRBV5-4 with TRBJ2-5, with TRBD1 matching over 12 bases. J lost 5 bases, V lost 0 bases, and 5 bases had no gene match. In germline, CDR1 is SGHNT, CDR2 YYREEE (reference sequence). This CDR3 is built from 16 residues. In DNA form, the CDR3 reads TGTGCCAGCAGCTTGGCCGGGACAGGGGGCTTCGAGACCCAGTACTTC. Encoded protein: CASSLAGTGGFETQYF.

The V and J genes are TRBV30 and TRBJ2-3; 7 bases are a match to TRBD1. The ends lost 3 bases at V and 7 bases at J; junction bases unmatched: 4. Per the germline V gene, CDR1 is GTSNPN and CDR2 is SVGIG (reference sequence). CDR3 length: 12 residues. The CDR3 loop is CAWRGDSYTQYF. For the CDR3, the DNA is TGTGCCTGGAGGGGGGACAGTTATACGCAGTATTTT.